One and the same sample provided the 32 T cell receptor beta chains below, sequenced in a study of T cell repertoires in cytomegalovirus infection. Their antigens are not known. MiXCR, run by TCRdb on the reads, gives a single entry per CDR3 protein. This table has under 300,000 distinct CDR3 sequences, 20% to 25% appearing once. The sample was cultured PBMCs, taken from culture after CMV antigen stimulation. Every receptor here comes from a human donor in good health (CMV status not recorded). Some clones in this sample may be carry-over from other donors' samples.

This clonotype was seen many times. The chain employs TRBV7-2 and TRBJ2-5; D not certain. The length of the CDR3 is 14 residues. V lost 1 base to trimming and J lost 7 bases, with 13 bases between them. The germline V gene has CDR1 SGHTA and CDR2 FQGNSA. CDR3 loop: CASSLDSGDVTQYF. DNA for the CDR3: TGTGCCAGCAGCTTAGACAGTGGAGATGTGACCCAGTACTTC.

This clonotype was observed at least ten times. The rearrangement uses TRBV7-2 and TRBJ1-1; D gene unclear. The V end was cut by 5 bases, the J end by 0 bases, with 7 bases between. This CDR3 has 13 residues. The V gene's germline CDR1 is SGHTA and CDR2 FQGNSA. CDR3 protein: CASSERLNTEAFF. In nucleotides, the CDR3 is TGTGCCAGCAGCGAAAGACTGAACACTGAAGCTTTCTTT.

This clonotype was counted a few times. The chain carries TRBV6-1 and TRBJ2-3; D not resolved. From germline, CDR1 is MNHNS and CDR2 SASEGT. Trimming left V 3 bases short and J 0 bases short, with 1 base between. The CDR3 totals 12 residues. The DNA of the CDR3 is TGTGCCAGCAGTGACAGCACAGATACGCAGTATTTT. Translating it yields CASSDSTDTQYF.

This clonotype was observed once. This chain uses TRBV25-1 with TRBJ2-7, with 11 nucleotides matching TRBD1. CDR3 length equals 15 residues. Germline CDR1 reads MGHDK; CDR2 reads SYGVNS. CDR3 sequence reads: CARRTGGILPYEQYF. Written as DNA, the CDR3 is TGTGCTCGGAGGACAGGGGGCATCCTCCCCTACGAGCAGTACTTC.

This sequence joins TRBV29-1 and TRBJ2-5, with TRBD2 matching 9 bases. The germline CDR1 and CDR2 sequences are SQVTM and ANQGSEA. With 8 bases clipped from V and 4 bases from J, the junction kept 8 bases outside the gene matches. There are 13 residues in the CDR3. DNA of the CDR3: TGCAGCCTATTAGCGGGAGTTGGAGAGACCCAGTACTTC. This codes for CSLLAGVGETQYF.

This clonotype was seen only a few times. This chain connects TRBV12-3 or TRBV12-4 to TRBJ2-5, with 8 bases matching TRBD2. V lost 3 bases to trimming and J lost 4 bases; unmatched junction nucleotides: 4. CDR3 length: 14 amino acids. In DNA, the CDR3 is TGTGCCAGCAGTTTGGGGAGCGGGAGAGAGACCCAGTACTTC. This translates into CASSLGSGRETQYF.

The chain carries TRBV11-2 and TRBJ2-7; 7 nucleotides align to TRBD2. Unmatched junction bases numbered 14, after V lost 5 bases and J lost 7 bases. CDR3 length: 15 amino acids. Germline CDR1 is SGHAT and CDR2 is FQNNGV. The CDR3 nucleotides read TGTGCCAGCAGCAGCCCTGCGCGGGGGTTCTTAGAGCAGTACTTC. It yields the protein CASSSPARGFLEQYF.

This clonotype was detected only a few times. This chain joins TRBV28 and TRBJ2-1, with 7 bases that match TRBD1. V was clipped by 7 bases and J by 1 base; unmatched bases: 4. Germline CDR1 MDHEN, CDR2 SYDVKM. This CDR3 is 14 amino acids long. The CDR3 is CASTQQGSYNEQFF. Written as DNA, the CDR3 is TGTGCCAGCACCCAACAGGGGTCCTACAATGAGCAGTTCTTC.

This clonotype was found many times. V gene TRBV7-2 combines with J gene TRBJ2-3; D is uncertain. Germline CDR1 is SGHTA and CDR2 is FQGNSA. The CDR3 sequence is 13 residues long. V shed 3 bases and J shed 4 bases, with 8 bases lying between them. CDR3 in amino acids: CASSFRGSDTQYF. CDR3 sequence (DNA): TGTGCCAGCAGCTTTCGTGGGTCAGATACGCAGTATTTT.

This clonotype occurred many times. This sequence joins TRBV12-3 or TRBV12-4 and TRBJ2-2; D is perhaps TRBD1 or TRBD2 (5 bases each). The ends were cut back, 7 bases at V and 0 bases at J, with 15 bases in the middle. The CDR3 runs to 16 residues. Here the CDR3 DNA reads TGTGCCAGCACTAAAGAGGGGTTCACGAACACCGGGGAGCTGTTTTTT. This translates into CASTKEGFTNTGELFF.

The gene calls are TRBV4-3 and TRBJ2-1; 8 bases match TRBD2. Trimming took 6 bases from V and 5 from J; bases not matched to a gene: 9. From germline, CDR1 is LGHNA and CDR2 YSLEER. The CDR3 loop spans 15 amino acids. CDR3 coding DNA: TGCGCCAGCAGTGTTTCCGGGGGGGGGAACAATGAGCAGTTCTTC. This translates into CASSVSGGGNNEQFF.

V gene TRBV4-2 combines with J gene TRBJ2-2, with unresolved D. The CDR3 contains 14 residues. The V end lost 1 base, the J end lost 5 bases, and 8 bases lay between the germline ends. Germline V gene sequence: CDR1 LGHNA, CDR2 YNFKEQ. CDR3 nucleotides: TGTGCCAGCAGCCAAGCGGAAGGAACCGGGGAGCTGTTTTTT. Translating it yields CASSQAEGTGELFF.

At least ten counts were recorded for this clonotype. V and J are TRBV7-2 and TRBJ1-2, with D hard to call. This CDR3 contains 14 residues. Germline-derived CDR1 and CDR2 are SGHTA and FQGNSA. V gave up 5 bases and J gave up 4 bases, with 14 bases separating them. CDR3 region: CASSPPPTPYGYTF. CDR3 bases: TGTGCCAGCAGCCCCCCACCCACCCCCTATGGCTACACCTTC.

This clonotype was seen at least ten times. The chain carries TRBV28 and TRBJ1-6; perhaps TRBD1 as D (6 bases). Between the trimmed V and J ends, which lost 3 bases and 8 bases, there was a span of 14 bases. The CDR3 covers 15 residues. Germline assignment: CDR1 MDHEN and CDR2 SYDVKM. In nucleotides, the CDR3 is TGTGCCAGCAGTTTCATACAGGGAACGGATTCACCCCTCCACTTT. This encodes CASSFIQGTDSPLHF.

This clonotype was found a few times. V is TRBV6-2 or TRBV6-3 and J is TRBJ1-5; D uncertain. The CDR3 is 14 amino acids. Germline CDR1 and CDR2: MNHEY and SVGEGT. Trimming removed 7 bases from V and 2 bases from J, with 12 bases in between. The chain's CDR3 is CASTLPGGNQPQHF. The CDR3 region has the DNA TGTGCCAGCACCTTACCTGGGGGCAATCAGCCCCAGCATTTT.

This clonotype turned up a few times. The chain carries TRBV7-2 and TRBJ2-7; D might be TRBD2 (5 bases). Trimming took 5 bases from V and 0 from J, leaving 14 bases between them. The CDR3 is made up of 15 amino acids. Germline CDR1 reads SGHTA; CDR2 reads FQGNSA. As DNA, the CDR3 is TGTGCCAGCAGCCCACGGGCGGGCCGCTCCTACGAGCAGTACTTC. Protein product: CASSPRAGRSYEQYF.

The chain links TRBV6-2 or TRBV6-3 to TRBJ1-2; possibly TRBD1 for D (5 bases). This CDR3 contains 15 residues. V gave up 5 bases and J gave up 10 bases, with 23 bases separating them. In germline, CDR1 is MNHEY, CDR2 SVGEGT. CDR3 in amino acids: CASSPLGQMGLDYTF. CDR3 coding DNA: TGTGCCAGCAGTCCCCTCGGTCAGATGGGGCTAGACTACACCTTC.

This clonotype was counted between two and nine times. The chain uses TRBV28 and TRBJ2-7; D call uncertain. CDR3 length: 14 amino acids. The V end lost 3 bases, the J end lost 4 bases, and 13 bases lay between the germline ends. The V gene's germline CDR1 is MDHEN and CDR2 SYDVKM. For the CDR3, the DNA is TGTGCCAGCAGTTTCCAAGGGTATTGGTACGAGCAGTACTTC. It translates to CASSFQGYWYEQYF.

The chain recombines TRBV11-2 with TRBJ2-2, with unresolved D. Trimming took 5 bases from V and 6 from J, leaving 22 bases between them. CDR1 SGHAT and CDR2 FQNNGV come from the germline V gene. The CDR3 is 17 residues long. CDR3 in amino acids: CASSGRVGPVGPGELFF. The CDR3 DNA is TGTGCCAGCAGCGGCCGGGTCGGCCCAGTTGGGCCCGGGGAGCTGTTTTTT.

This clonotype was detected ten times or more. The chain links TRBV7-8 to TRBJ2-3, with 7 nucleotides matching TRBD2. Trimming cost V 5 bases and J 5 bases; bases outside gene matches: 7. CDR1 is SGHVS, CDR2 FQNEAQ, per germline. The CDR3 is made up of 14 amino acids. As DNA, the CDR3 is TGTGCCAGCAGCGCCCTTTTAGCGGGAGATACGCAGTATTTT. Translating gives CASSALLAGDTQYF.

This clonotype was seen at least ten times. J is TRBJ2-4 and V is TRBV7-9; 7 nucleotides agree with TRBD2. Germline CDR1 and CDR2: SEHNR and FQNEAQ (reference sequence). This CDR3 has 14 residues. Trimming cost V 1 base and J 7 bases; bases outside gene matches: 4. In DNA, the CDR3 is TGTGCCAGCAGCTTAGGCGGGAGTCGGAACATTCAGTACTTC. Amino acids: CASSLGGSRNIQYF.

This clonotype came up many times. V usage is TRBV20-1 and J usage is TRBJ2-2, with TRBD2 matching over 7 bases. Germline V gene lookup returns CDR1 DFQATT and CDR2 SNEGSKA (reference sequence). The CDR3 has 17 residues. V lost 2 bases, J lost 5 bases, and 14 bases stayed unmatched. The CDR3 DNA sequence: TGCAGTGCTAGACCTGGCGGGAGATTATCGGGTACCGGGGAGCTGTTTTTT. It yields the protein CSARPGGRLSGTGELFF.

The J gene is TRBJ1-2, the V gene TRBV19; tentative D call: TRBD1 (6 bases). Germline values: CDR1 LNHDA, CDR2 SQIVND (reference sequence). The CDR3 length is 15 residues. V lost 3 bases and J lost 0, with 11 bases in between. The DNA of the CDR3 is TGTGCCAGTAGTATCGTCGGGGGCTCTAACTATGGCTACACCTTC. Amino acid sequence: CASSIVGGSNYGYTF.

The chain is built from TRBV2 and TRBJ1-5, with D possibly being TRBD1 (5 bases). Trimming removed 6 bases from V and 1 base from J, with 10 bases in between. CDR3 size: 14 residues. In germline, CDR1 is SNHLY, CDR2 FYNNEI. The CDR3 protein is CASRLPGSNQPQHF. The DNA for the CDR3 is TGTGCCAGCAGACTACCAGGGAGCAATCAGCCCCAGCATTTT. The variable domain in full, with the rest retrieved from reference TRBV2 and TRBJ1-5, is EPEVTQTPSHQVTQMGQEVILRCVPISNHLYFYWYRQILGQKVEFLVSFYNNEISEKSEIFDDQFSVERPDGSNFTLKIRSTKLEDSAMYFCASRLPGSNQPQHFGDGTRLSIL.

This clonotype occurred many times. The rearrangement joins TRBV6-2 or TRBV6-3 to TRBJ1-2; no reliable D call. The CDR3 consists of 15 residues. Per germline, CDR1 MNHEY and CDR2 SVGEGT. The V end was cut by 4 bases, the J end by 2 bases, with 14 bases between. For the CDR3, the DNA is TGTGCCAGCAGTTTTGTCGCAGGACCGAACTATGGCTACACCTTC. Translation: CASSFVAGPNYGYTF.

This chain joins TRBV6-5 and TRBJ2-3; possibly TRBD2 for D (5 bases). The germline V gene has CDR1 MNHEY and CDR2 SVGAGI. CDR3 size: 16 residues. The V end lost 0 bases, the J end lost 7 bases, and 17 bases lay between the germline ends. The CDR3 DNA follows: TGTGCCAGCAGTTACTCGAGATTGGCTAGCAGATATACGCAGTATTTT. Protein sequence: CASSYSRLASRYTQYF.

This sequence joins TRBV27 and TRBJ1-1, with TRBD1 matching 9 bases. J lost 0 bases, V lost 2 bases, and 4 bases had no gene match. The germline gives CDR1 MNHEY, CDR2 SMNVEV (reference sequence). The CDR3 contains 16 residues. The CDR3 spells CASSLTGQGMNTEAFF. In DNA form, the CDR3 reads TGTGCCAGCAGTTTAACCGGACAGGGGATGAACACTGAAGCTTTCTTT.

This clonotype was counted once. A much more abundant neighbour one base away suggests this may be a read error. The chain joins TRBV7-4 to TRBJ1-1; perhaps TRBD1 as D (6 bases). V shed 7 bases and J shed 1 base, with 10 bases lying between them. CDR1 and CDR2 (germline): SGHVT, SQSDAQ. The CDR3 runs to 13 residues. The CDR3 protein is CASTRTANTEAFF. CDR3 coding DNA: TGTGCCAGCACCAGGACAGCGAACACTGAAGCTTTCTTT.

At least ten counts were recorded for this clonotype. The chain carries TRBV7-2 and TRBJ2-2; tentative D call: TRBD2 (5 bases). The CDR3 contains 14 residues. Germline-derived CDR1 and CDR2 are SGHTA and FQGNSA. The V end lost 3 bases, the J end lost 7 bases, and 12 bases lay between the germline ends. The CDR3 coding sequence is TGTGCCAGCAGCTTTGTTGGGAGTGGCGGGGAGCTGTTTTTT. This gives the protein CASSFVGSGGELFF.

In this sample, this clonotype turned up many times. The chain recombines TRBV7-2 with TRBJ2-1; the D is unclear. Germline V lookup: CDR1 SGHTA, CDR2 FQGNSA. V was pared by 1 base and J by 4 bases, with 14 bases between. The CDR3 extends over 16 amino acids. CDR3 nucleotides: TGTGCCAGCAGCTTAGAACTCTTTACTTCTTACAATGAGCAGTTCTTC. As protein: CASSLELFTSYNEQFF.

The chain is built from TRBV4-1 and TRBJ2-2; TRBD1 matches at 8 bases. V was pared by 2 bases and J by 5 bases, with 4 bases of the junction left unmatched. The CDR3 loop spans 15 amino acids. Germline V lookup: CDR1 MGHRA, CDR2 YSYEKL. The CDR3 region has the DNA TGCGCCAGCAGCCAACAGGGGGCAGGTACCGGGGAGCTGTTTTTT. Its translation: CASSQQGAGTGELFF.

The J gene is TRBJ2-6, the V gene TRBV12-3 or TRBV12-4; unclear D gene. Trimming pared 3 bases from V and 0 bases from J, leaving 9 bases between. The CDR3 is 16 amino acids. The CDR3, as DNA: TGTGCCAGCAGTTTTGTTGCAGTCTCTGGGGCCAACGTCCTGACTTTC. This sequence encodes CASSFVAVSGANVLTF.